Below, 28 T cell receptor beta chains from the same sample are listed, as sequenced in a study of CD8 T cells in Susac syndrome. Roughly 0.45 to 1 ug RNA was reverse transcribed with random hexamers. TCRdb recomputed calls from the immunoSEQ multiplex PCR reads with MiXCR, one row per CDR3 protein. The sample has 69,000 or so distinct CDR3 sequences, 85% to 95% seen once; the top ten hold 0.24%. Sequenced: CD8+ T cells from PBMCs. The source is a human donor in good health.

The V gene is TRBV7-9, the J gene TRBJ1-1; 9 positions match TRBD1. With 4 bases clipped from V and 0 bases from J, the junction kept 3 bases outside the gene matches. The CDR3 length is 15 residues. Germline CDR1 SEHNR, CDR2 FQNEAQ (reference sequence). CDR3 sequence: CASSSTGGVNTEAFF. CDR3 bases: TGTGCCAGCAGCTCGACAGGGGGGGTGAACACTGAAGCTTTCTTT.

This chain connects TRBV7-9 to TRBJ2-2; no clear D. This CDR3 has 14 amino acids. Trimming stripped 2 bases from V and 8 bases from J, with 12 bases between. Looked up from germline, CDR1 is SEHNR and CDR2 is FQNEAQ (reference sequence). CDR3 region: CASSLSSDFGELFF. The DNA for the CDR3 is TGTGCCAGCAGCTTATCCTCCGATTTTGGGGAGCTGTTTTTT.

The V call is TRBV27, the J call TRBJ1-2; weak D call: TRBD1 (6 bases). The V gene lost 4 bases and the J gene lost 13 bases, with 22 bases spanning the gap. Germline CDR1 is MNHEY and CDR2 is SMNVEV (reference sequence). The CDR3 covers 14 residues. CDR3 sequence (DNA): TGTGCCAGCAGTTCCAAAAACCAGCGGGACACCTTCACCTTC. Translating gives CASSSKNQRDTFTF.

The chain uses TRBV3-1 and TRBJ1-3; D remains unclear. The V gene lost 3 bases and the J gene lost 0 bases, with 12 bases spanning the gap. The CDR3 is 16 amino acids. Germline V lookup: CDR1 LGHDT, CDR2 YNNKEL (reference sequence). The CDR3 region has the DNA TGTGCCAGCAGCCAGGAGACGCCTTACTCTGGAAACACCATATATTTT. The encoded protein is CASSQETPYSGNTIYF.

The chain employs TRBV6-1 and TRBJ2-5; tentatively, D is TRBD1 (6 bases). The CDR3 has 17 residues. Germline V CDR1 and CDR2: MNHNS, SASEGT. V lost 5 bases to trimming and J lost 2 bases, with 21 bases between them. The CDR3 sequence: CASSPTRLGAGQETQYF. As DNA, the CDR3 is TGTGCCAGCAGTCCTACCCGCTTGGGGGCCGGGCAAGAGACCCAGTACTTC.

This clonotype occurred once. The rearrangement links TRBV29-1 to TRBJ1-1; D not resolved. The CDR3 sequence is 14 residues long. CDR1 SQVTM and CDR2 ANQGSEA come from the germline V gene. Trimming shortened V by 1 base and J by 1 base, and 10 bases separated the two germline ends. The CDR3 here is CSVEASGRNTEAFF. For the CDR3, the DNA is TGCAGCGTTGAAGCCTCTGGGAGGAACACTGAAGCTTTCTTT.

This chain uses TRBV6-6 with TRBJ2-3; D unclear. This CDR3 is built from 15 residues. V was clipped by 2 bases and J by 0 bases, with 9 bases between them. Germline-derived CDR1 and CDR2 are MNHNY and SVGAGI (reference sequence). DNA of the CDR3: TGTGCCAGCAGTTACCACGCGGAGAGCACAGATACGCAGTATTTT. Protein sequence: CASSYHAESTDTQYF.

This chain joins TRBV19 and TRBJ2-7, with D unclear. Germline values: CDR1 LNHDA, CDR2 SQIVND (reference sequence). Between the trimmed V and J ends, which lost 8 bases and 2 bases, there was a span of 16 bases. The CDR3 is made up of 14 amino acids. CDR3 region: CASSPGHGPYEQYV. In DNA, the CDR3 is TGTGCCAGTTCCCCGGGCCACGGCCCCTACGAGCAGTACGTC.

This chain uses TRBV27 with TRBJ2-1; TRBD1 matches at 7 bases. CDR3 size: 14 residues. Germline V lookup: CDR1 MNHEY, CDR2 SMNVEV (reference sequence). Trimming at V came to 7 bases and at J to 8 bases, leaving 11 bases not matched to a gene. The CDR3 sequence is CASTRGSPVDEQFF. CDR3 coding DNA: TGTGCCAGCACCAGGGGGAGCCCCGTCGATGAGCAGTTCTTC.

This chain links TRBV9 with TRBJ2-7; D is unresolved. CDR1 and CDR2 from the germline V gene are SGDLS and YYNGEE. The CDR3 totals 14 residues. Trimming pared 3 bases from V and 3 bases from J, leaving 13 bases between. CDR3 sequence (DNA): TGTGCCAGCAGCGGAAATAACCAAAACTACGAGCAGTACTTC. Translating gives CASSGNNQNYEQYF.

V gene TRBV20-1 combines with J gene TRBJ1-6; 11 nucleotides agree with TRBD1. The CDR3 has 15 amino acids. V lost 6 bases, J lost 7 bases, and 8 bases stayed unmatched. CDR1 DFQATT and CDR2 SNEGSKA come from the germline V gene (reference sequence). The CDR3, as DNA: TGCAGTGCCGAGGACAGGGGGCTAACGAATTCACCCCTCCACTTT. This codes for CSAEDRGLTNSPLHF.

The chain recombines TRBV14 with TRBJ2-3; D is undetermined. CDR1 and CDR2 (germline): SGHDN, FVKESK. V gave up 0 bases and J gave up 0 bases, with 13 bases separating them. This CDR3 has 17 residues. DNA of the CDR3: TGTGCCAGCAGCCAAGATCGCGGAACATTAAGCACAGATACGCAGTATTTT. Protein: CASSQDRGTLSTDTQYF.

The chain has TRBV30 and TRBJ2-5; D is uncertain. The CDR3 length is 11 residues. The germline V and J ends were trimmed by 4 bases and 4 bases, with 7 bases remaining between them. Germline V gene sequence: CDR1 GTSNPN, CDR2 SVGIG (reference sequence). The CDR3 bases are TGTGCCTGGACTATTACAGAGACCCAGTACTTC. This gives the protein CAWTITETQYF.

This rearrangement joins TRBV27 to TRBJ1-1, with D uncertain. V was cut by 7 bases and J by 7 bases, with 22 bases left in between. This CDR3 is 15 amino acids long. The germline V gene encodes CDR1 MNHEY and CDR2 SMNVEV (reference sequence). The chain's CDR3 is CASTPLAHRVNEAFF. DNA of the CDR3: TGTGCCAGCACCCCCCTGGCCCACCGAGTTAATGAAGCTTTCTTT.

The chain couples TRBV3-1 to TRBJ2-5, with D unclear. V dropped 7 bases and J dropped 0 bases, with 9 bases sitting between them. Looked up from germline, CDR1 is LGHDT and CDR2 is YNNKEL (reference sequence). This CDR3 has 13 residues. CDR3 in amino acids: CASTNTYQETQYF. CDR3 in DNA: TGTGCCAGCACGAACACCTACCAAGAGACCCAGTACTTC.

The chain employs TRBV7-9 and TRBJ2-2; no reliable D call. The CDR3 runs to 12 residues. V lost 5 bases, J lost 3 bases, and 4 bases lay in between. CDR1 and CDR2 from the germline V gene are SEHNR and FQNEAQ (reference sequence). CDR3 bases: TGTGCCAGCAGCCTTGACACCGGGGAGCTGTTTTTT. Encoded protein: CASSLDTGELFF.

The rearrangement uses TRBV6-5 and TRBJ1-3; the D is unclear. Deletions cut 0 bases from V and 0 bases from J, with 9 bases between. Germline values: CDR1 MNHEY, CDR2 SVGAGI. This CDR3 comprises 16 residues. The DNA of the CDR3 is TGTGCCAGCAGTTACTCCCTTCGGAGCTCTGGAAACACCATATATTTT. Protein product: CASSYSLRSSGNTIYF.

This clonotype appeared a single time. The chain has TRBV28 and TRBJ1-2; 7 positions agree with TRBD1. The germline V gene encodes CDR1 MDHEN and CDR2 SYDVKM. The CDR3 loop spans 13 amino acids. The V and J ends lost 2 bases and 8 bases, in that order; junction bases with no gene match: 5. CDR3 region: CASSLKGARGYTF. As DNA, the CDR3 is TGTGCCAGCAGTTTAAAGGGGGCGCGGGGCTACACCTTC.

The genes are TRBV19 and TRBJ2-1, with TRBD1 matching 8 bases. CDR1 LNHDA and CDR2 SQIVND come from the germline V gene (reference sequence). The CDR3 totals 15 residues. V gave up 3 bases and J gave up 8 bases; unmatched junction bases: 9. CDR3 protein: CASSIGQGRADEQFF. The CDR3 DNA follows: TGTGCCAGTAGTATTGGACAGGGTCGGGCCGATGAGCAGTTCTTC.

CDR3 sequence: CASSIVFRTDNTEAFF. As DNA, the CDR3 is TGTGCCAGTAGTATAGTCTTTCGGACAGACAACACTGAAGCTTTCTTT. This sequence joins TRBV19 and TRBJ1-1; D is perhaps TRBD1 (6 bases). V lost 1 base, J lost 2 bases, and 14 bases lay in between. The CDR3 consists of 16 residues. Germline V CDR1 and CDR2: LNHDA, SQIVND (reference sequence).

This chain connects TRBV20-1 to TRBJ1-1; D remains unclear. Deletions cut 4 bases from V and 8 bases from J, with 17 bases between. The V gene's germline CDR1 is DFQATT and CDR2 SNEGSKA (reference sequence). The CDR3 sequence is 13 residues long. CDR3 in DNA: TGCAGTGCTACTGAAGGAACCGGGCGAGAAGCTTTCTTT. This gives the protein CSATEGTGREAFF.

This chain uses TRBV6-5 with TRBJ2-7; TRBD2 matches at 7 bases. Germline trimming cut 3 bases from V and 0 bases from J; bases unmatched to any gene: 2. CDR3 length: 14 amino acids. The V gene's germline CDR1 is MNHEY and CDR2 SVGAGI. The CDR3 coding sequence is TGTGCCAGCAGTTATGAGCGGGGCTCCTACGAGCAGTACTTC. Its translation is CASSYERGSYEQYF.

The chain has TRBV6-2 or TRBV6-3 and TRBJ1-2; D is undetermined. The CDR3 runs to 13 residues. V lost 6 bases and J lost 3, with 11 bases in between. Germline V gene data show CDR1 as MNHEY and CDR2 as SVGEGT. As DNA, the CDR3 is TGTGCCAGCAGGACCATCAACGACTATGGCTACACCTTC. As protein: CASRTINDYGYTF.

V usage is TRBV6-2 or TRBV6-3 and J usage is TRBJ2-7; D is perhaps TRBD1 (5 bases). V was pared by 9 bases and J by 4 bases, with 10 bases between. CDR1 is MNHEY and CDR2 is SVGEGT in the germline V gene. This CDR3 has 11 residues. CDR3 coding DNA: TGTGCCAGTTCCGACAGTTACGAGCAGTACGTC. Translating gives CASSDSYEQYV.

The chain is built from TRBV4-1 and TRBJ2-4, with a weak D call TRBD1 (5 bases). The CDR3 is made up of 15 amino acids. The V end was cut by 2 bases, the J end by 1 base, with 9 bases between. Per germline, CDR1 MGHRA and CDR2 YSYEKL. The CDR3 DNA is TGCGCCAGCAGCCAAACTCCAGGGGCCAAAAACATTCAGTACTTC. Amino acid sequence: CASSQTPGAKNIQYF.

V gene TRBV4-1 combines with J gene TRBJ1-2; 7 nucleotides align to TRBD1. V was clipped by 1 base and J by 7 bases; unmatched bases: 3. From germline, CDR1 is MGHRA and CDR2 YSYEKL. This CDR3 spans 13 amino acids. CDR3 nucleotides: TGCGCCAGCAGCCAAGTAGGGGGCGGTGGCTACACCTTC. The encoded protein is CASSQVGGGGYTF.

This chain links TRBV20-1 with TRBJ2-2, with 9 bases lining up with TRBD2. Germline V gives CDR1 DFQATT, CDR2 SNEGSKA (reference sequence). The CDR3 has 13 amino acids. Losses at the gene ends were 5 bases for V and 3 bases for J; bases not matched to a gene: 1. The CDR3 is CSALAGDTGELFF. Here the CDR3 DNA reads TGCAGTGCTTTAGCGGGGGACACCGGGGAGCTGTTTTTT.

The V and J genes are TRBV6-6 and TRBJ2-5; D is undetermined. The CDR3 contains 13 residues. V lost 7 bases, J lost 5 bases, and 14 bases lay in between. CDR1 is MNHNY, CDR2 SVGAGI, per germline (reference sequence). CDR3 loop: CASIPWSLETQYF. The CDR3 DNA reads TGTGCCAGCATCCCCTGGTCCCTCGAGACCCAGTACTTC.